This T cell receptor beta chain came from a study of post-analysis software for immune sequencing data (dated by TCRdb to between 2014 and 2017). A note on the overall study: Relapsing-remitting, secondary progressive and progressive-relapsing multiple sclerosis were recorded as disease courses, and subtype annotation was lacking for some patients. A subset of samples was prepared in parallel using single-end sample barcoding, then pooled and co-amplified after Illumina adapter ligation. The patient repertoires were set against 10 to 11 previously published healthy control repertoires from donors whose ages ranged from about 6 to 27 years. Paper-wide results and their limitations: When samples were clustered directly using the F measure, samples prepared in the same batch co-clustered strongly, which prompted a batch-effect correction. Compared with controls, multiple sclerosis patients had significantly lower normalized Chao1 diversity, a finding suggesting substantial peripheral T-cell clonal expansion. The control group was slightly older than the multiple sclerosis patient group. Significantly higher frequencies in patients than in controls were found for about five TRBV segments, including TRBV5-6, TRBV5-1 and TRBV20-1.

Library preparation used PCR. The run used an Illumina HiSeq 2500. To reduce PCR and sequencing biases, unique molecular identifiers were incorporated into the TCR beta cDNA libraries. Roughly 500,000 cDNA molecules were obtained per 1 to 10 million input T cells, so each molecule approximated one T cell. The patient libraries were prepared and sequenced with the same protocol used for the earlier healthy control dataset. Samples belonging to the same batch were prepared together, multiplexed and sequenced on a shared HiSeq lane. As for the authors' bioinformatics: Raw barcoded reads were processed with MIGEC, and single-read molecular identifier groups were discarded before consensus assembly and CDR3 extraction. VDJtools was used for post-analysis of the clonotype tables, with diversity normalized by down-sampling every dataset to the smallest sample size. Repertoire overlap clustering matched CDR3 amino acid but not nucleotide sequences to correct batch-related cross-sample contamination. TCRdb passed the public sequencing reads through fastp at Q25 and MiXCR, retaining productive beta sequences. Records with the same CDR3 protein are collapsed into one entry carrying the most frequent genes and DNA. The V and J calls were determined by TCRdb, not by the authors. The sample table lists around 710,000 distinct CDR3 sequences, around 46% of them with a count of one. Jointly, the top ten make up around 4.7% of the sample.

A few counts support this clonotype. The specificity of this receptor is unknown. No base-level quality is on record; no much larger clone is a single base apart. To demonstrate the VDJtools post-analysis software, the study profiled TCR beta repertoires from the peripheral blood of under 15 young patients with multiple sclerosis. The multiple sclerosis patients were children and adolescents ranging in age from about 6 to 17 years. There are 16 amino acids in the CDR3, from cysteine to phenylalanine inclusive. This entry keeps only the CDR3 DNA: 48 bases, framed from base 1. From the germline V gene, CDR1 is SGHTA and CDR2 is FQGNSA. V is shortened by 4 bases, J by 1 base, and the region joining them spans 14 bases.

The chain is encoded by TRBV7-2 joined to TRBJ2-1; the D gene is unclear. The clonotype originates from a girl aged 10 to 17 with multiple sclerosis. The sequenced material came from blood. The nucleotide sequence reads as follows: TGTGCCAGCAGCTCCAAATCCCAGGTGTCCTACAATGAGCAGTTCTTC. This encodes CASSSKSQVSYNEQFF.